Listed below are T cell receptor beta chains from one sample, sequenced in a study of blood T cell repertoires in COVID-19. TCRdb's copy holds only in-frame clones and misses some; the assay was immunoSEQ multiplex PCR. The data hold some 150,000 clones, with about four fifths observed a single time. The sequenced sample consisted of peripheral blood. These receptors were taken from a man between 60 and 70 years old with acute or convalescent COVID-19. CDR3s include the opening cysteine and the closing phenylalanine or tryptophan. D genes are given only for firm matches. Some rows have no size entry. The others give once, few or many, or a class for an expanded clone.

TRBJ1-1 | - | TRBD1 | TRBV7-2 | CASSLEGTGATEAFF | TGTGCCAGCAGCTTAGAGGGGACAGGGGCCACTGAAGCTTTCTTT
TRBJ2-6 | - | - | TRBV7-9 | CASSYVLSGANVLTF | TGTGCCAGCAGCTATGTCCTCTCTGGGGCCAACGTCCTGACTTTC
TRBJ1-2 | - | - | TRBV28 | CASSRQSGGAGGYTF | TGTGCCAGCAGTCGACAGTCCGGGGGGGCCGGTGGCTACACCTTC
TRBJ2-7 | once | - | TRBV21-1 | CASAKGRCYEQYF | TGTGCCAGCGCCAAAGGGCGGTGTTACGAGCAGTACTTC
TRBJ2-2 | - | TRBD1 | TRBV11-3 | CASSPSPWTGDNTGELFF | TGTGCCAGCAGCCCTTCTCCTTGGACAGGGGATAACACCGGGGAGCTGTTTTTT
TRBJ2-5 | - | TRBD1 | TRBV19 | CASSSPRTGGSLETQYF | TGTGCCAGTAGTAGCCCCAGGACAGGGGGCTCTTTAGAGACCCAGTACTTC
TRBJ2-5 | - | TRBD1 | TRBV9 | CASSASGGPTTQYF | TGTGCCAGCAGCGCCTCAGGGGGCCCCACGACCCAGTACTTC
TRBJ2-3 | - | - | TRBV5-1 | CASSLSSLAADTQYF | TGCGCCAGCAGCTTGTCCAGCCTCGCGGCCGATACGCAGTATTTT
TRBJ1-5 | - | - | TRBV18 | CASSQGHSNQPQHF | TGTGCCAGCTCACAGGGGCATAGCAATCAGCCCCAGCATTTT
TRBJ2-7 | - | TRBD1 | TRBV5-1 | CASSFQGASKGPTF | TGCGCCAGCAGCTTTCAGGGGGCTTCGAAAGGACCTACATTC
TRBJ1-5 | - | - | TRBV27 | CASSLLAQGMGQPQHF | TGTGCCAGCAGTTTATTGGCACAGGGAATGGGTCAGCCCCAGCATTTT
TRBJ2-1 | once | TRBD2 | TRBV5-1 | CASSLQGLAHNEQFF | TGCGCCAGCAGCTTGCAGGGACTAGCCCACAATGAGCAGTTCTTC
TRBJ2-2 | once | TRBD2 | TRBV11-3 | CASSLRTSGELFF | TGTGCCAGCAGCCTTCGGACTAGCGGGGAGCTGTTTTTT
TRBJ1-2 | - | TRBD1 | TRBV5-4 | CASSRGTGPRNYGYTF | TGTGCCAGCAGCCGCGGGACAGGACCCAGAAACTATGGCTACACCTTC